This is a list of T cell receptor beta chains from one sample in a study of CD8 T cells in Susac syndrome. Each CDR3 protein is one row after TCRdb ran MiXCR on the immunoSEQ multiplex PCR reads. This table has around 160,000 distinct CDR3 sequences, roughly 95% appearing once. The sample was CD4+ T cells from PBMCs. These receptors all come from a human donor with multiple sclerosis. Both conserved end residues are trimmed from each CDR3.

>TRBV30
AWSKLRISGNTIY
>TRBV6-5
ASSLTDSETEAF
>TRBV27
ASSLFAGGPPPQDTQY
>TRBV29-1
SVGRQRTLSYNEQF
>TRBV19
ASSTTSRGRNGYT
>TRBV9
ASSGLAGGPRNTGELF
>TRBV4-3
ASSQDWLASLEGEQY
>TRBV5-1
ASSLVGVNEQF
>TRBV6-5
ASSYGGTVTEEDYGYT
>TRBV25-1
ASSGPGTGKETQY
>TRBV30
AWSVGGGYT
>TRBV20-1
SARFQNYGYT
>TRBV11-2
ASSLRRGEDTEAF
>TRBV10-3
AISRGGTSYEQY
>TRBV27
ASSLRDPEYEQY
>TRBV6-6
ASSYQENPEQY
>TRBV4-1
ASSQEKRIGTDTQY
>TRBV6-2/TRBV6-3
ASNRQGSNQPQH
>TRBV19
ASSIDRGPYEQY
>TRBV7-9
ASSFAYAQDTQY
>TRBV7-9
ASSLRRTAFTGNTIY
>TRBV29-1
SVEDQRGPTYEQY
>TRBV20-1
SATTGMGSEQY
>TRBV19
ASSIGTGSYEQY
>TRBV12-3/TRBV12-4
ASSPDILPTDTQY
>TRBV3-1
ASSERDLRTSGNTIY
>TRBV4-3
ASSQATQTIYGYT